This T cell receptor (beta chain) was retrieved from a study of CD8 T cells in Susac syndrome. Random hexamers were used to reverse transcribe the RNA input (about 0.5 to 1 ug). The TCR beta CDR3 was amplified by immunoSEQ multiplex PCR across 54 Vbeta, 13 Jbeta. MiXCR was run by TCRdb on the immunoSEQ multiplex PCR reads, yielding one entry per CDR3 protein. Here the sample spans about 150,000 distinct CDR3 sequences, approximately 93% being singletons. This clonotype was seen once. This CDR3 contains 14 residues. The V end lost 5 bases, the J end lost 6 bases, and 17 bases lay between the germline ends. Blood CD8+ and CD4+ T cells underwent high-throughput TCR beta sequencing. Healthy donors were controls matched for age and sex. Bulk CD8+ and CD4+ cells came from magnetic negative isolation; CD8+ TEMRA by FACS.

The rearrangement links TRBV12-3 or TRBV12-4 to TRBJ2-7, with D hard to call. Input material: CD4+ T cells from PBMCs. The sequence was collected from a human donor in good health. The CDR3 region is CASSPQTLPGEQYF. CDR3 in DNA: TGTGCCAGCAGTCCTCAGACACTGCCTGGCGAGCAGTACTTC.